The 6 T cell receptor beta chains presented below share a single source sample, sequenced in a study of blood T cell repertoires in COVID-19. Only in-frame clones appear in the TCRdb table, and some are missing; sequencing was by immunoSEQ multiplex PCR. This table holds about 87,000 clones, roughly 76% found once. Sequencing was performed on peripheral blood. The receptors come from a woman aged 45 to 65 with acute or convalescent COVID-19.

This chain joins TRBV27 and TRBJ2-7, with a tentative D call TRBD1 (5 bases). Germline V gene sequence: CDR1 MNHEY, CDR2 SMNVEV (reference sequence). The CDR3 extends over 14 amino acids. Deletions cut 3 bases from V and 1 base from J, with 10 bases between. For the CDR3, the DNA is TGTGCCAGCAGTTTGCATGACAGATCCTACGAGCAGTACTTC. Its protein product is CASSLHDRSYEQYF.

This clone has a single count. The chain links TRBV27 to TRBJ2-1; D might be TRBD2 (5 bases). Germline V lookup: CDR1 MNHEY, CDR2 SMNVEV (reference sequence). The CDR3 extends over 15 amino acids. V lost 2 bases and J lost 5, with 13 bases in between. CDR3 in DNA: TGTGCCAGCAGTTTAGTAAGCGGTCTGAACAATGAGCAGTTCTTC. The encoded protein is CASSLVSGLNNEQFF.

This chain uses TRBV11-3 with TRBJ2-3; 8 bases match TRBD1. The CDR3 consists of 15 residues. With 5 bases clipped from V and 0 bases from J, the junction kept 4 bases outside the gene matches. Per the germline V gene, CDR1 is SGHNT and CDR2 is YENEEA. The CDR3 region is CASSRDRSSTDTQYF. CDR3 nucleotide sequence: TGTGCCAGCAGCAGGGACAGGTCTAGCACAGATACGCAGTATTTT.

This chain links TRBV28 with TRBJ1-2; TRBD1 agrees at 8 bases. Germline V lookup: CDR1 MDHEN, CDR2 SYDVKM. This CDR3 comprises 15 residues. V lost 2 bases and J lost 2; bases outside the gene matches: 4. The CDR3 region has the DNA TGTGCCAGCAGTTTAGCCGGACAGGGCAACTATGGCTACACCTTC. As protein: CASSLAGQGNYGYTF.

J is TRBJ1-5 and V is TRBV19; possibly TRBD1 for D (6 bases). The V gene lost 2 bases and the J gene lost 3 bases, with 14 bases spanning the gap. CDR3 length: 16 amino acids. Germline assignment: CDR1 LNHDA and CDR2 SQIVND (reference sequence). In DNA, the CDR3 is TGTGCCAGTAGTATACAGGGGTTAGTGAACAATCAGCCCCAGCATTTT. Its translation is CASSIQGLVNNQPQHF. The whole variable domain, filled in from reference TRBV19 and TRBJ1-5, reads DGGITQSPKYLFRKEGQNVTLSCEQNLNHDAMYWYRQDPGQGLRLIYYSQIVNDFQKGDIAEGYSVSREKKESFPLTVTSAQKNPTAFYLCASSIQGLVNNQPQHFGDGTRLSIL.

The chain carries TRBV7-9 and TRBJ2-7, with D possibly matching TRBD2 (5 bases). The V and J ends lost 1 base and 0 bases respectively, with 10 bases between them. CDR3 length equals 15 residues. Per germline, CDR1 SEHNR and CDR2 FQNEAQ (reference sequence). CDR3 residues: CASSLGGSLSYEQYF. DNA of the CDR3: TGTGCCAGCAGCTTAGGCGGGTCCCTCTCCTACGAGCAGTACTTC.